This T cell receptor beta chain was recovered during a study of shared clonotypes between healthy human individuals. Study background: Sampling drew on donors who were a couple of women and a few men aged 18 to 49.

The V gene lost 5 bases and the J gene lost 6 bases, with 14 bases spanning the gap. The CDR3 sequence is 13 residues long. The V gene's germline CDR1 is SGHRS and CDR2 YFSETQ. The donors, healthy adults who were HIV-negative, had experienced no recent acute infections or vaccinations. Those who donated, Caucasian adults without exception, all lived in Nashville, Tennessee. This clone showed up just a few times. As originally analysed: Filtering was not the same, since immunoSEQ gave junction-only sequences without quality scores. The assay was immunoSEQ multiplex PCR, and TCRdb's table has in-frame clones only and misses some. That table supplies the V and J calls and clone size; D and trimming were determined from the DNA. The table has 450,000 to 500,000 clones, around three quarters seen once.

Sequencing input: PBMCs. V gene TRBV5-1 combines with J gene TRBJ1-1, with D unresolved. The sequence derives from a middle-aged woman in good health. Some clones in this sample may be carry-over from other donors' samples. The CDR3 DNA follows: TGCGCCAGCAGTGAGGTTTCGAGTGCTGAAGCTTTCTTT. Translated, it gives CASSEVSSAEAFF.